The subject of this entry is one T cell receptor beta chain. In the study's own analysis: Reference gene primer amplification in the assay estimated nucleated cell counts. The method was immunoSEQ multiplex PCR; TCRdb's version includes in-frame clones alone and lacks a portion of them. V and J calls and clone size follow that table, whereas D and trimming were derived from the DNA. The repertoire consists of 150,000 to 200,000 clones, with 75% to 80% occurring once and the leading ten covering approximately 26%. This entry belongs to a study of blood T cell repertoires in COVID-19. Across the study: Researchers got acute and convalescent COVID-19 samples from the United States, Italy and Spain. The analysed material was cDNA or gDNA that came from T cells, B-cell-depleted T cells, or PBMCs.

V lost 4 bases, J lost 8 bases, and 5 bases stayed unmatched. In germline, CDR1 is SGHRS, CDR2 YFSETQ. The CDR3 totals 13 residues. The sample was peripheral blood. The chain carries TRBV5-1 and TRBJ2-1; 8 bases match TRBD1. This receptor was obtained from an older woman with acute or convalescent COVID-19. The CDR3 DNA reads TGCGCCAGCAGCCAGAGGACAGGGTATGAGCAGTTCTTC. Protein: CASSQRTGYEQFF.